This TCR beta chain was recovered during a study of blood T cell repertoires in COVID-19. The CDR3 has 15 amino acids. J was trimmed by 4 bases and V by 3 bases; bases with no gene match: 5. From germline, CDR1 is MDHEN and CDR2 SYDVKM. Recovered status applied to Cohort 3 donors who had two consecutive negative PCRs. It also applied to those with clearance or with symptom resolution. The count of this clone is one. Only in-frame clones appear in the TCRdb table, and some are missing; sequencing was by immunoSEQ multiplex PCR. The profile shows 310,000 or so clones, around nine tenths of them singletons.

The chain recombines TRBV28 with TRBJ2-3, with 9 nucleotides matching TRBD2. This TCR was sampled from a woman between 35 and 50 years old who had recovered from COVID-19. The source material was PBMCs or T cells enriched from blood (not recorded which). This chain's CDR3 is CASSFRRGGADTQYF. The CDR3, as DNA: TGTGCCAGCAGTTTTCGGCGGGGGGGCGCAGATACGCAGTATTTT.